These 5 T cell receptor beta chains were all obtained from the same sample, sequenced in a study of siplizumab effects on memory and regulatory T cells. Generated by immunoSEQ multiplex PCR, the TCRdb table keeps only in-frame clones and is missing some. Of some 88,000 clones in the sample, over 80% were seen once. The sequenced sample consisted of CD4+ T cells sorted from blood. These receptors all come from a human donor in good health.

This clone was seen a handful of times. This chain uses TRBV6-1 with TRBJ2-7; no firm D call. The CDR3 covers 15 residues. Trimming pared 6 bases from V and 0 bases from J, leaving 15 bases between. Germline assignment: CDR1 MNHNS and CDR2 SASEGT. The CDR3 DNA reads as TGTGCCAGCAGCCCCCTTGAGATCAGCTCCTACGAGCAGTACTTC. Its translation: CASSPLEISSYEQYF.

CDR3 nucleotide sequence: TGTGCCAGCAGCCAAGGGAGAATAAGTAGCAAAAACATTCAGTACTTC. It translates to CASSQGRISSKNIQYF. The chain employs TRBV4-2 and TRBJ2-4, with D unresolved. Trimming removed 1 base from V and 3 bases from J, with 13 bases in between. The germline gives CDR1 LGHNA, CDR2 YNFKEQ. This CDR3 comprises 16 residues.

The rearrangement joins TRBV23-1 to TRBJ2-1, with TRBD1 matching 11 bases. TRBV23-1 belongs to the ORF category, with a function that is uncertain. The CDR3 sequence is 15 residues long. Trimming at V came to 8 bases and at J to 1 base, leaving 4 bases not matched to a gene. The CDR3 spells CASLGTGGSYNEQFF. The CDR3 nucleotides are TGCGCCAGCCTAGGGACAGGGGGGTCCTACAATGAGCAGTTCTTC.

This rearrangement joins TRBV6-5 to TRBJ2-1; 8 positions match TRBD1. V was pared by 10 bases and J by 4 bases, with 6 bases of the junction left unmatched. This CDR3 comprises 13 residues. CDR1 is MNHEY, CDR2 SVGAGI, per germline. CDR3 nucleotide sequence: TGTGCCACCTCCCGGGACAGGTACAATGAGCAGTTCTTC. Translating it yields CATSRDRYNEQFF.

The chain couples TRBV7-9 to TRBJ2-1; TRBD1 matches at 9 bases. V was pared by 4 bases and J by 7 bases, with 11 bases of the junction left unmatched. This CDR3 is built from 16 residues. Per the germline V gene, CDR1 is SEHNR and CDR2 is FQNEAQ (reference sequence). CDR3 nucleotides: TGTGCCAGCAGCTCCCCCCGGGACAGGGTAGGGAATGAGCAGTTCTTC. This sequence encodes CASSSPRDRVGNEQFF.